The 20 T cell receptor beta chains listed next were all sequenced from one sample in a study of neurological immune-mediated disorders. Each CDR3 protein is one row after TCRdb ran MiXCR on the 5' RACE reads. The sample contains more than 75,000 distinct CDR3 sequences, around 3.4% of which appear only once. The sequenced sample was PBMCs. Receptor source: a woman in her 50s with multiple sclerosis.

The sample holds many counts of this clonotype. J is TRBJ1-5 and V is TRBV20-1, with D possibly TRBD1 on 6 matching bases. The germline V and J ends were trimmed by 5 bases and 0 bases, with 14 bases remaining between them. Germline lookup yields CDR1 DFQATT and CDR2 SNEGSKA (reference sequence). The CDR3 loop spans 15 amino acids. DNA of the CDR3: TGCAGTGCTCGTACCAGGGGTTATAGCAATCAGCCCCAGCATTTT. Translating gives CSARTRGYSNQPQHF.

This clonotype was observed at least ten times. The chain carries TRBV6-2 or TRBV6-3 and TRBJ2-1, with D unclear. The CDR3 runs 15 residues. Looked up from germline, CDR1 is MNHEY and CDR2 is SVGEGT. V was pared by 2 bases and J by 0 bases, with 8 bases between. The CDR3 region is CASSYGTSSYNEQFF. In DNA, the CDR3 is TGTGCCAGCAGTTACGGAACAAGCTCCTACAATGAGCAGTTCTTC.

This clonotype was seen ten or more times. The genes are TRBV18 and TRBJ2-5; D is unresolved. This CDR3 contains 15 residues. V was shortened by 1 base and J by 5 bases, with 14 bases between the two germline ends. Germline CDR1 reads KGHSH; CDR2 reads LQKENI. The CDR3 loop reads CASSPLSRRSETQYF. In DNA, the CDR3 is TGTGCCAGCTCACCACTTAGTCGCCGATCCGAGACCCAGTACTTC.

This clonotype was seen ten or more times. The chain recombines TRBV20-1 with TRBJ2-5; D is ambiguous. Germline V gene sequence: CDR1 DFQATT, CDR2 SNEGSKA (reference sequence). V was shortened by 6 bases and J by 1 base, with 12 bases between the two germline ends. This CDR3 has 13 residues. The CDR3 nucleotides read TGCAGTGCCAACTTGGACGGCCAAGAGACCCAGTACTTC. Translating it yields CSANLDGQETQYF.

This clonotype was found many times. The CDR3 loop is CASSLEDRSNTEAFF. For the CDR3, the DNA is TGCGCCAGCAGCTTGGAGGACAGGTCGAACACTGAAGCTTTCTTT. The chain has TRBV5-1 and TRBJ1-1, with 7 bases that match TRBD1. CDR1 is SGHRS, CDR2 YFSETQ, per germline. Germline trimming cut 0 bases from V and 1 base from J; bases unmatched to any gene: 3. This CDR3 comprises 15 residues.

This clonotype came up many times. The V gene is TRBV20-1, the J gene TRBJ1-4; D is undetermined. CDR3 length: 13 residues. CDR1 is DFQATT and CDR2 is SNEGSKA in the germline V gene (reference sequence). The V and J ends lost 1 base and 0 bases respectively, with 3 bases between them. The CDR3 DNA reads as TGCAGTGCTAGAGTAACAACTAATGAAAAACTGTTTTTT. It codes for CSARVTTNEKLFF.

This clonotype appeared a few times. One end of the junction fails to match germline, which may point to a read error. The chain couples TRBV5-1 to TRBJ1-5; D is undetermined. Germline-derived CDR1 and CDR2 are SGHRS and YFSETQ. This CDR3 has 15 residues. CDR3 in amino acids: CASSLGEEGNQTQNF. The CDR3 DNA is TGCGCCAGCAGCTTGGGGGAAGAGGGCAATCAGACCCAGAATTTT.

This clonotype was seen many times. The CDR3 sequence: CASSVYDGGADTQYF. DNA for the CDR3: TGTGCCAGCAGCGTTTATGACGGGGGCGCGGATACGCAGTATTTT. The chain joins TRBV9 to TRBJ2-3; D may correspond to TRBD1 or TRBD2 (6 bases each). CDR1 SGDLS and CDR2 YYNGEE come from the germline V gene. The V and J ends lost 2 bases and 6 bases respectively, with 16 bases between them. CDR3 length: 15 residues.

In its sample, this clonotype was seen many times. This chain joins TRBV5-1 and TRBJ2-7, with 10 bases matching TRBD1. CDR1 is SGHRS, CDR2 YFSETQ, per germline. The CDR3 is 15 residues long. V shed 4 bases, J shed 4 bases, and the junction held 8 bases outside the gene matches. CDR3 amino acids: CASSASGQGTYEQYF. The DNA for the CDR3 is TGCGCCAGCAGCGCCTCGGGACAGGGGACGTACGAGCAGTACTTC.

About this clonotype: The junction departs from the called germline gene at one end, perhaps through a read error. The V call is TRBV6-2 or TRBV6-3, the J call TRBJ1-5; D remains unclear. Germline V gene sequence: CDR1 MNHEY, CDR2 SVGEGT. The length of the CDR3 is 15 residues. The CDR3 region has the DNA TGTGCCAGCAGTACGACGGGTTCCTCCAATAAGACCCAGAATTTT. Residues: CASSTTGSSNKTQNF.

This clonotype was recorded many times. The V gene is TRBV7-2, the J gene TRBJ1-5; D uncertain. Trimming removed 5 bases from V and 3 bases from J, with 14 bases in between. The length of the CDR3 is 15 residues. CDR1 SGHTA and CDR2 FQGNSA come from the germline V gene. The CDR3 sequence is CASSQPGGHNQPQHF. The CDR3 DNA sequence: TGTGCCAGCAGCCAACCGGGAGGGCACAATCAGCCCCAGCATTTT.

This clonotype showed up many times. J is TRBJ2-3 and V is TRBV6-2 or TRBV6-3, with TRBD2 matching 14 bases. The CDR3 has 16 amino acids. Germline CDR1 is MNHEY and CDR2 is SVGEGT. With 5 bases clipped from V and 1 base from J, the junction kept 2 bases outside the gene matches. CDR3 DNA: TGTGCCAGCAGTCCGACTAGCGGGGGGGGCACAGATACGCAGTATTTT. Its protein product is CASSPTSGGGTDTQYF.

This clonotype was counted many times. CDR3 sequence (DNA): TGTGCCAGCAGCTCCAACAGCGGGGGGGCTCAAGAGACCCAGTACTTC. This codes for CASSSNSGGAQETQYF. The chain joins TRBV7-2 to TRBJ2-5, with 10 bases matching TRBD2. Trimming removed 4 bases from V and 2 bases from J; junction bases left unmatched: 7. Germline CDR1 and CDR2: SGHTA and FQGNSA. This CDR3 has 16 residues. Supplemented by reference TRBV7-2 and TRBJ2-5, the full variable domain reads GAGVSQSPSNKVTEKGKDVELRCDPISGHTALYWYRQSLGQGLEFLIYFQGNSAPDKSGLPSDRFSAERTGGSVSTLTIQRTQQEDSAVYLCASSSNSGGAQETQYFGPGTRLLVL.

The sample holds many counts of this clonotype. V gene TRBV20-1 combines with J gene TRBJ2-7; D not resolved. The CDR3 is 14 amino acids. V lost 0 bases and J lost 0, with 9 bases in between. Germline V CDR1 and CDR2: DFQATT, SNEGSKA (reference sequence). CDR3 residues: CSAREWVASYEQYF. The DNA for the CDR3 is TGCAGTGCTAGAGAGTGGGTAGCCTCCTACGAGCAGTACTTC.

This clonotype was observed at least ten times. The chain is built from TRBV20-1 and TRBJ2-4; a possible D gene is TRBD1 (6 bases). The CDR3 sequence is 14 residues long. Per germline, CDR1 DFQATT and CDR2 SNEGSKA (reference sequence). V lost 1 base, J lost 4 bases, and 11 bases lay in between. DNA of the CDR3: TGCAGTGCTAGAGCCGGGACACCGAAAAACATTCAGTACTTC. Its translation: CSARAGTPKNIQYF.

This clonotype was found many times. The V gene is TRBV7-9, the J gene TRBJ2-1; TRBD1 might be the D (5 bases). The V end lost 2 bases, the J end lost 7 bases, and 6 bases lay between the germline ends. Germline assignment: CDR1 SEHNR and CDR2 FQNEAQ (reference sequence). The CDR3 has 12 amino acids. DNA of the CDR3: TGTGCCAGCAGCTTAAGGGGAAATGAGCAGTTCTTC. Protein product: CASSLRGNEQFF.

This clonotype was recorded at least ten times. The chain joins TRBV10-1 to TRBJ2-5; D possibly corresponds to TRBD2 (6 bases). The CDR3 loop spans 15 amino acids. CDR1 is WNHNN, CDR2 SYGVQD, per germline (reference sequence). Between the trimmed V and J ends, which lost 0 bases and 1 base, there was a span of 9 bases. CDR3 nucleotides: TGCGCCAGCAGTGAGTCGGGACTGTTCCAAGAGACCCAGTACTTC. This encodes CASSESGLFQETQYF.

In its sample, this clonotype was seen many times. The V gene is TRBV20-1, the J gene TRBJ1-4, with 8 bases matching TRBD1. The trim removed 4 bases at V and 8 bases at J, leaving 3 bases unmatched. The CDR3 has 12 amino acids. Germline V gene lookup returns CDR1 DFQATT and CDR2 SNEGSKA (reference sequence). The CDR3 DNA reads TGCAGTGCTACCCAGGGGGCCGAAAAACTGTTTTTT. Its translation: CSATQGAEKLFF.

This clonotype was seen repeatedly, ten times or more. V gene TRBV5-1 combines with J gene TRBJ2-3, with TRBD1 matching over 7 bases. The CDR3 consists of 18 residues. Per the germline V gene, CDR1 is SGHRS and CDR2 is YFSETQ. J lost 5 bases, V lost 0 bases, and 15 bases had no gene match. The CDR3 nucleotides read TGCGCCAGCAGCTTGGCCACAGGCGGAACAGGGGCGGGAGATACGCAGTATTTT. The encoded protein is CASSLATGGTGAGDTQYF.

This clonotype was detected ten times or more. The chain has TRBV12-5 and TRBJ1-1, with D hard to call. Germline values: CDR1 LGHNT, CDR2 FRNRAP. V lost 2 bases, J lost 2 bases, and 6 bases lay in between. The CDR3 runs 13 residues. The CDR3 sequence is CASGLPPNTEAFF. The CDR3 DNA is TGTGCTAGTGGTTTGCCCCCTAACACTGAAGCTTTCTTT.